What follows are 8 T cell receptor beta chains derived from one specimen sequenced in a study of cytomegalovirus exposure and HLA in healthy donors. The PCR was carried out with 60 Vbeta primers and 13 Jbeta primers. Using immunoSEQ multiplex PCR, the repertoire was profiled, and TCRdb retains in-frame clones only, with some absent. The sample gives over 80,000 clones, approximately 80% of which show up once; around 3.2% is in the top ten. Input material: PBMCs. The receptors shown here come from a woman aged 35 to 49 in good health and CMV-seronegative.

The chain combines TRBV27 with TRBJ1-4; D is possibly TRBD1 (6 bases). Between the trimmed V and J ends, which lost 6 bases and 3 bases, there was a span of 20 bases. Per the germline V gene, CDR1 is MNHEY and CDR2 is SMNVEV (reference sequence). The CDR3 has 17 residues. The CDR3 loop reads CASRTFLLGASNEKLFF. Written as DNA, the CDR3 is TGTGCCAGCAGGACCTTCCTGCTGGGGGCCTCTAATGAAAAACTGTTTTTT. Together with reference TRBV27 and TRBJ1-4, the CDR3 gives the full variable domain: EAQVTQNPRYLITVTGKKLTVTCSQNMNHEYMSWYRQDPGLGLRQIYYSMNVEVTDKGDVPEGYKVSRKEKRNFPLILESPSPNQTSLYFCASRTFLLGASNEKLFFGSGTQLSVL.

The rearrangement joins TRBV15 to TRBJ2-7, with 8 bases matching TRBD2. There are 14 residues in the CDR3. Losses at the gene ends were 5 bases for V and 3 bases for J; bases not matched to a gene: 6. Germline V gives CDR1 LNHNV, CDR2 YYDKDF (reference sequence). The CDR3 loop reads CATSRREARYEQYF. The CDR3 DNA follows: TGTGCCACCAGCCGGCGGGAGGCTCGCTACGAGCAGTACTTC.

Only one count was recorded for this clone. The chain employs TRBV7-3 and TRBJ1-2, with a weak D call TRBD1 (6 bases). Germline V lookup: CDR1 SGHTA, CDR2 FQGTGA. The germline V and J ends were trimmed by 1 base and 4 bases, with 7 bases remaining between them. The CDR3 extends over 13 amino acids. The CDR3 region has the DNA TGTGCCAGCAGCTTAAAAGGGGGCTATGGCTACACCTTC. This codes for CASSLKGGYGYTF.

The chain recombines TRBV4-2 with TRBJ2-5; weak D call: TRBD2 (6 bases). The CDR3 runs to 16 residues. CDR1 and CDR2 (germline): LGHNA, YNFKEQ. Trimming cost V 1 base and J 0 bases, with 12 bases left between them. The chain's CDR3 is CASSQVGERDQETQYF. The CDR3 DNA sequence: TGTGCCAGCAGCCAAGTAGGGGAGCGGGACCAAGAGACCCAGTACTTC.

In this sample, this clone turned up once. The junction shows a germline mismatch at one end, possibly a read error. This chain connects TRBV9 to TRBJ1-1; TRBD1 is a possible D gene (5 bases). The CDR3 loop spans 15 amino acids. CDR1 and CDR2 (germline): SGDLS, YYNGEE. This CDR3 reads CAGSVESGLGQVAFF. CDR3 bases: TGTGCCGGCAGCGTAGAGTCAGGTTTGGGGCAAGTAGCTTTCTTT.

V gene TRBV7-9 combines with J gene TRBJ1-1, with D hard to call. This CDR3 has 12 residues. The germline V gene has CDR1 SEHNR and CDR2 FQNEAQ (reference sequence). V was trimmed by 1 base and J by 4 bases, leaving 4 bases between them. The CDR3 region has the DNA TGTGCCAGCAGCTTAGTATCCACTGAAGCTTTCTTT. Translated, it gives CASSLVSTEAFF.

In nucleotides, the CDR3 is TGTGCCAGCAGCTCGGGGGGGGGATACCAAGAGACCCAGTACTTC. It codes for CASSSGGGYQETQYF. This rearrangement joins TRBV7-9 to TRBJ2-5; 8 bases are shared with TRBD2. The CDR3 runs to 15 residues. J was trimmed by 0 bases and V by 4 bases; bases with no gene match: 4. CDR1 is SEHNR, CDR2 FQNEAQ, per germline (reference sequence).

V gene TRBV5-1 combines with J gene TRBJ1-6; tentative D call: TRBD1 (5 bases). V was pared by 5 bases and J by 5 bases, with 14 bases between. This CDR3 is 15 amino acids long. The germline CDR1 and CDR2 sequences are SGHRS and YFSETQ. The CDR3: CASRLGGTDNSPLHF. As DNA, the CDR3 is TGCGCCAGCAGGCTGGGGGGGACGGATAATTCACCCCTCCACTTT. The variable domain in full, completed from reference TRBV5-1 and TRBJ1-6, reads KAGVTQTPRYLIKTRGQQVTLSCSPISGHRSVSWYQQTPGQGLQFLFEYFSETQRNKGNFPGRFSGRQFSNSRSEMNVSTLELGDSALYLCASRLGGTDNSPLHFGNGTRLTVT.